What follows is one T cell receptor (beta chain) and its context. CDR3 length: 16 residues. Germline V lookup: CDR1 SGHRS, CDR2 YFSETQ. V was clipped by 0 bases and J by 2 bases; unmatched bases: 2. The sample belongs to a study of cytomegalovirus exposure and HLA in healthy donors. With 60 Vbeta and 13 Jbeta primers, the PCR was carried out. Profiling relied on immunoSEQ multiplex PCR, and the TCRdb table lists in-frame clones only, not all of them. In the table there are a few hundred thousand clones, around 89% of which are singletons. The rearrangement links TRBV5-1 to TRBJ2-1, with 10 positions matching TRBD2. The source of this sequence is a woman between 18 and 29 years old in good health and CMV-seronegative. Sequences were obtained from PBMCs. The CDR3 here is CASSLGSGRAYNEQFF. CDR3 nucleotide sequence: TGCGCCAGCAGCTTGGGGAGCGGGAGGGCCTACAATGAGCAGTTCTTC.